Shown below are 9 T cell receptor beta chains from a single sample sequenced in a study of T cells in localized non-small cell lung cancer. Libraries were prepared by immunoSEQ multiplex PCR; TCRdb keeps only in-frame clonotypes and omits some of them. This table has tens of thousands of clones, about 85% appearing once. This material consisted of peripheral blood, taken before any cancer treatment. The receptors originated from a female donor older than 55 with stage II squamous cell lung carcinoma.

The chain uses TRBV19 and TRBJ2-7, with 13 bases fitting TRBD2. The CDR3 sequence is 14 residues long. V dropped 5 bases and J dropped 5; count of bases not matched to a gene: 3. From germline, CDR1 is LNHDA and CDR2 SQIVND (reference sequence). This chain's CDR3 is CASSLGTSGDEQYF. The CDR3 DNA reads TGTGCCAGTAGTTTGGGGACTAGCGGGGACGAGCAGTACTTC.

In nucleotides, the CDR3 is TGTGCCAGTAGTGCCGCGACTAGCGGGGGACCTAAGAGGGACGAGCAGTACTTC. Translation gives CASSAATSGGPKRDEQYF. The chain joins TRBV19 to TRBJ2-7; 12 bases line up with TRBD2. With V trimmed by 5 bases and J by 5 bases, 16 bases remained unmatched. This CDR3 has 18 amino acids. Looked up from germline, CDR1 is LNHDA and CDR2 is SQIVND (reference sequence).

The V and J genes are TRBV5-6 and TRBJ1-1; D unresolved. V gave up 4 bases and J gave up 5 bases, with 21 bases separating them. The CDR3 contains 16 residues. The V gene's germline CDR1 is SGHDT and CDR2 YYEEEE. The CDR3 is CASSTPPSLGGTEAFF. The DNA for the CDR3 is TGTGCCAGCAGCACACCTCCGTCTCTGGGAGGGACTGAAGCTTTCTTT.

The chain is built from TRBV6-5 and TRBJ1-2; TRBD1 agrees at 9 bases. CDR1 is MNHEY, CDR2 SVGAGI, per germline. With 6 bases clipped from V and 2 bases from J, the junction kept 4 bases outside the gene matches. The CDR3 has 14 amino acids. The DNA for the CDR3 is TGTGCCAGCAGCGTTGGGACAGGGAACTATGGCTACACCTTC. This gives the protein CASSVGTGNYGYTF.

CDR3 sequence: CASTRASTSYEQYF. The CDR3 coding sequence is TGTGCCAGCACCCGGGCGAGTACCTCCTACGAGCAGTACTTC. The chain uses TRBV6-6 and TRBJ2-7, with unresolved D. The CDR3 runs 14 residues. The germline V gene has CDR1 MNHNY and CDR2 SVGAGI (reference sequence). V gave up 7 bases and J gave up 0 bases, with 13 bases separating them.

A note on this clone: Distinct nucleotide sequences in the sample also encode this CDR3. The chain links TRBV30 to TRBJ1-1; unclear D gene. The ends were cut back, 2 bases at V and 1 base at J, with 5 bases in the middle. Germline-derived CDR1 and CDR2 are GTSNPN and SVGIG (reference sequence). The CDR3 loop spans 12 amino acids. The CDR3 reads CAWSRQNTEAFF. For the CDR3, the DNA is TGTGCCTGGAGTCGACAGAACACTGAAGCTTTCTTT.

The rearrangement uses TRBV5-1 and TRBJ2-2; 8 nucleotides agree with TRBD2. V shed 9 bases, J shed 2 bases, and the junction held 9 bases outside the gene matches. The germline V gene has CDR1 SGHRS and CDR2 YFSETQ. The CDR3 extends over 15 amino acids. The CDR3 protein is CATKTTSGNTGELFF. For the CDR3, the DNA is TGCGCCACCAAAACCACTAGCGGCAACACCGGGGAGCTGTTTTTT.

The chain uses TRBV5-1 and TRBJ1-4; D perhaps matches TRBD1 (5 bases). V lost 4 bases, J lost 7 bases, and 17 bases lay in between. The length of the CDR3 is 15 residues. Germline CDR1 is SGHRS and CDR2 is YFSETQ. In nucleotides, the CDR3 is TGCGCCAGCAGCCCTCCCGGAGGGGTCAGTGAAAAACTGTTTTTT. This gives the protein CASSPPGGVSEKLFF.

The chain uses TRBV9 and TRBJ2-2; a weak D match, TRBD2 (6 bases). CDR3 length: 12 amino acids. Germline-derived CDR1 and CDR2 are SGDLS and YYNGEE. V dropped 5 bases and J dropped 7 bases, with 9 bases sitting between them. The CDR3 is CASRRGGGELFF. In DNA form, the CDR3 reads TGTGCCAGCAGGCGGGGTGGCGGGGAGCTGTTTTTT.